A single sample is the source of the 19 T cell receptor beta chains below, sequenced in a study of blood T cell repertoires in COVID-19. Data came from immunoSEQ multiplex PCR; TCRdb stores just in-frame clones and leaves some out. The data hold over 150,000 clones, with around 85% observed a single time. The sequenced sample consisted of peripheral blood. These receptors were taken from a man over 45 with active or convalescent COVID-19.

This clone has only a few counts. The V and J genes are TRBV10-3 and TRBJ1-5; 7 bases are shared with TRBD1. The CDR3 contains 14 residues. After removal of 0 bases from V and 6 bases from J, the junction contained 2 bases not matched to a gene. Looked up from germline, CDR1 is ENHRY and CDR2 is SYGVKD. The CDR3 nucleotides are TGTGCCATCAGTGAGTCAAAGGGGGCTCAGCCCCAGCATTTT. Translating gives CAISESKGAQPQHF.

The chain joins TRBV24-1 to TRBJ1-5, with a weak D call TRBD1 (6 bases). This CDR3 spans 15 amino acids. Germline V gene sequence: CDR1 KGHDR, CDR2 SFDVKD. The germline V and J ends were trimmed by 4 bases and 5 bases, with 14 bases remaining between them. Written as DNA, the CDR3 is TGTGCCACCAGTGACCTTGACAGGCCCCATCAGCCCCAGCATTTT. Amino acids: CATSDLDRPHQPQHF.

CDR3 in amino acids: CASSGQGVGYTF. As DNA, the CDR3 is TGTGCCAGCAGTGGACAGGGGGTTGGCTACACCTTC. The chain combines TRBV12-3 or TRBV12-4 with TRBJ1-2; TRBD1 agrees at 10 bases. The CDR3 is made up of 12 amino acids. Trimming removed 5 bases from V and 7 bases from J; junction bases left unmatched: 1.

V usage is TRBV6-6 and J usage is TRBJ2-3; 13 nucleotides match TRBD2. The CDR3 spans 17 residues. V lost 5 bases, J lost 2 bases, and 7 bases stayed unmatched. CDR1 and CDR2 (germline): MNHNY, SVGAGI (reference sequence). This CDR3 reads CASSPGLAGFYTDTQYF. CDR3 in DNA: TGTGCCAGCAGTCCGGGACTAGCGGGATTCTACACAGATACGCAGTATTTT.

CDR3 region: CAGPYTDTQYF. CDR3 coding DNA: TGTGCCGGGCCCTACACAGATACGCAGTATTTT. The V call is TRBV9, the J call TRBJ2-3; no definite D call. V lost 10 bases, J lost 2 bases, and 8 bases lay in between. Germline V CDR1 and CDR2: SGDLS, YYNGEE. The CDR3 has 11 amino acids.

The chain joins TRBV19 to TRBJ2-5, with D uncertain. The germline V and J ends were trimmed by 4 bases and 3 bases, with 6 bases remaining between them. Germline loops: CDR1 LNHDA, CDR2 SQIVND (reference sequence). This CDR3 spans 12 amino acids. Written as DNA, the CDR3 is TGTGCCAGTAGTAAGTCAGAAGAGACCCAGTACTTC. Translation: CASSKSEETQYF.

The CDR3 reads CAIREGGLSSYNEQFF. CDR3 in DNA: TGTGCCATCAGGGAGGGGGGCCTCAGCTCCTACAATGAGCAGTTCTTC. This sequence joins TRBV10-3 and TRBJ2-1, with D possibly being TRBD1 or TRBD2 (6 bases each). The germline gives CDR1 ENHRY, CDR2 SYGVKD. The CDR3 covers 16 residues. The ends were cut back, 6 bases at V and 0 bases at J, with 15 bases in the middle.

J is TRBJ1-1 and V is TRBV5-1; 9 nucleotides line up with TRBD1. V gave up 4 bases and J gave up 3 bases; unmatched junction bases: 4. This CDR3 is built from 14 residues. CDR1 SGHRS and CDR2 YFSETQ come from the germline V gene. CDR3 sequence reads: CASSRGQGYTEAFF. The CDR3, as DNA: TGCGCCAGCAGCAGGGGACAGGGTTACACTGAAGCTTTCTTT.

This clone has just one count. This rearrangement joins TRBV7-3 to TRBJ1-5; 9 positions agree with TRBD1. The CDR3 is made up of 13 amino acids. V shed 4 bases, J shed 7 bases, and the junction held 2 bases outside the gene matches. Looked up from germline, CDR1 is SGHTA and CDR2 is FQGTGA. CDR3 in DNA: TGTGCCAGCAGCTCGGACAGGGGCCAGCCCCAGCATTTT. Translated: CASSSDRGQPQHF.

The V call is TRBV18, the J call TRBJ1-4, with 7 positions matching TRBD1. The V gene end was trimmed by 4 bases and the J gene end by 0 bases; junction bases not matched to a gene: 2. CDR1 and CDR2 (germline): KGHSH, LQKENI. This CDR3 has 15 amino acids. The CDR3 is CASSQGTATNEKLFF. CDR3 sequence (DNA): TGTGCCAGCTCACAGGGGACAGCAACTAATGAAAAACTGTTTTTT.

The chain employs TRBV5-6 and TRBJ2-3; weak D call: TRBD1 (5 bases). The CDR3 spans 16 residues. V shed 0 bases and J shed 4 bases, with 15 bases lying between them. Germline values: CDR1 SGHDT, CDR2 YYEEEE. This CDR3 is CASSLVGDSGPDTQYF. Here the CDR3 DNA reads TGTGCCAGCAGCTTGGTAGGGGATTCCGGCCCAGATACGCAGTATTTT.

CDR3 DNA: TGCGCCAGCAGCCAAGACAGGGGGCGCAGGACAGATACGCAGTATTTT. As protein: CASSQDRGRRTDTQYF. The gene calls are TRBV4-3 and TRBJ2-3; 8 positions agree with TRBD1. The CDR3 consists of 16 residues. CDR1 LGHNA and CDR2 YSLEER come from the germline V gene. J lost 3 bases, V lost 0 bases, and 5 bases had no gene match.

This chain connects TRBV5-1 to TRBJ1-6, with D hard to call. V shed 4 bases and J shed 5 bases, with 13 bases lying between them. In germline, CDR1 is SGHRS, CDR2 YFSETQ. CDR3 size: 15 residues. The CDR3 is CASSNSGNNNSPLHF. The DNA for the CDR3 is TGCGCCAGCAGCAACTCGGGGAATAATAATTCACCCCTCCACTTT.

This sequence joins TRBV5-1 and TRBJ1-1, with D possibly being TRBD1 (5 bases). This CDR3 is built from 15 residues. V was cut by 0 bases and J by 1 base, with 10 bases left in between. The germline V gene encodes CDR1 SGHRS and CDR2 YFSETQ. The DNA of the CDR3 is TGCGCCAGCAGCTTGGCGTTCAGGGAGAACACTGAAGCTTTCTTT. It translates to CASSLAFRENTEAFF.

This clone occurred many times. Other DNA sequences in the sample encode the same CDR3. The gene calls are TRBV5-1 and TRBJ2-3, with 8 positions matching TRBD1. CDR1 is SGHRS, CDR2 YFSETQ, per germline. The length of the CDR3 is 16 residues. The J segment lost 3 bases and the V segment lost 4 bases, leaving 10 bases of the junction unmatched. In DNA, the CDR3 is TGCGCCAGCAGCCCAGGGACAGGCCCTCGGACAGATACGCAGTATTTT. This gives the protein CASSPGTGPRTDTQYF.

The J gene is TRBJ2-7, the V gene TRBV4-2; TRBD2 might be the D (6 bases). The germline V and J ends were trimmed by 3 bases and 1 base, with 13 bases remaining between them. The CDR3 consists of 15 residues. Germline CDR1 is LGHNA and CDR2 is YNFKEQ. CDR3 sequence: CASSQGRSGSYEQYF. CDR3 sequence (DNA): TGTGCCAGCAGCCAGGGGAGGAGCGGGTCCTACGAGCAGTACTTC.

The chain couples TRBV7-2 to TRBJ2-7; 8 positions agree with TRBD2. The CDR3 sequence is 15 residues long. Germline V gene sequence: CDR1 SGHTA, CDR2 FQGNSA. Losses at the gene ends were 7 bases for V and 3 bases for J; bases not matched to a gene: 11. The CDR3, as DNA: TGTGCCAGCAACACATGGGGCGGGGGGAACTACGAGCAGTACTTC. Residues: CASNTWGGGNYEQYF.

The chain employs TRBV28 and TRBJ2-1; unclear D gene. The CDR3 contains 14 residues. Per the germline V gene, CDR1 is MDHEN and CDR2 is SYDVKM. V was shortened by 3 bases and J by 6 bases, with 12 bases between the two germline ends. The CDR3 coding sequence is TGTGCCAGCAGTTTTGATTTCGGGTTCAATGAGCAGTTCTTC. Protein: CASSFDFGFNEQFF.

This chain links TRBV27 with TRBJ2-1; 12 nucleotides line up with TRBD1. The CDR3 has 15 amino acids. J lost 8 bases, V lost 6 bases, and 8 bases had no gene match. Germline V gene sequence: CDR1 MNHEY, CDR2 SMNVEV (reference sequence). CDR3 bases: TGTGCCAGCAGACAGCCGGGACAGGGGGCGTATGAGCAGTTCTTC. Residues: CASRQPGQGAYEQFF.